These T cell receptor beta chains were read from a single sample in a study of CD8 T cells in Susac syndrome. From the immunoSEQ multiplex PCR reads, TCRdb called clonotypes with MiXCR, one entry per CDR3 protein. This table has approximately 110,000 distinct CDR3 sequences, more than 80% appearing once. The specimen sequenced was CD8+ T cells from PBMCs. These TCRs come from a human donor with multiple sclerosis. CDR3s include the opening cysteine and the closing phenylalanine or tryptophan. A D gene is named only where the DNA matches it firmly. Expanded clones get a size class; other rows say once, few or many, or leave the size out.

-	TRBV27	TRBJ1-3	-	CASSFGGGAGNTIYF
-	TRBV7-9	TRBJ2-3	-	CASSLDGSTDTQYF
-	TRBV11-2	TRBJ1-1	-	CASSLGSRGTEAFF
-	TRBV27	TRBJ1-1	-	CASLAAMNTEAFF
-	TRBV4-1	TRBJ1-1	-	CASSQKQGSMNTEAFF
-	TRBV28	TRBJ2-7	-	CASSLSGTPYEQYF
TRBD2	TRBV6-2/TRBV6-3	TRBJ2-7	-	CASSTPRTSGVLKQYF
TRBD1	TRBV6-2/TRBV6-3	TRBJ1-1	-	CASLKQGMAFF
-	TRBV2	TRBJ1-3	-	CASSEGGSAIGNTIYF
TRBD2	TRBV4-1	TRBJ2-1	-	CASKINEGTRGQFF
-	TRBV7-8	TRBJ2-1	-	CASSLAPDTYNEQFF
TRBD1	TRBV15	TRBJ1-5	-	CATSRDRAGKPQHF
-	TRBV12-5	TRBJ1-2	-	CASGPGGRGNYGYTF
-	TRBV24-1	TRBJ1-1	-	CATSDFIGPAFF
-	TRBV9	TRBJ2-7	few	CASSEGLPAYEQYF
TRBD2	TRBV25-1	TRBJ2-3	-	CASSEFIAGRTDTQYF
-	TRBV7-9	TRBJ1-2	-	CASSLVGGSFGYTF
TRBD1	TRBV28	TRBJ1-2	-	CASRSGTALEGYTF
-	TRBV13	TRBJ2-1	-	CASSLGATGRGYNEQFF
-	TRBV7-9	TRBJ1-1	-	CASSLALRDEAFF
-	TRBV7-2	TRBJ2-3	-	CASSKGGTDTQYF
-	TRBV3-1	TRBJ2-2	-	CASSQGERFTQAGTGELFF
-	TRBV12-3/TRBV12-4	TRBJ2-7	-	CASSFSYYEQYF
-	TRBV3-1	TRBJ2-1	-	CASSRSRVDNNEQFF
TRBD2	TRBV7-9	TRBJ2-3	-	CASSPRGGLVTDTQYF
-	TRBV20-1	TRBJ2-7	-	CSARTLEQYF
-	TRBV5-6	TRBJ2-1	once	CASSFQPYRDSLHEQFF